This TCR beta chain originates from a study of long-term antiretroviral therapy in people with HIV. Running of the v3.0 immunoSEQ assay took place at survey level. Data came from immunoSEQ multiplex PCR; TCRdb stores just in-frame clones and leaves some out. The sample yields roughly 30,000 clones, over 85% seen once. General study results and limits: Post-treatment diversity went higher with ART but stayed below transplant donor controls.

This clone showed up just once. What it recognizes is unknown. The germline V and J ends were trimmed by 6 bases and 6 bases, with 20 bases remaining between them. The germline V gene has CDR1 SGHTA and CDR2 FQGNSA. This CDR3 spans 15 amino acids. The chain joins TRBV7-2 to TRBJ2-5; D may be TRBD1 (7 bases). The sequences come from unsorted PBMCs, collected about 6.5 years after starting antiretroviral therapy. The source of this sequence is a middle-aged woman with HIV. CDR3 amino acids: CASSSRGDSAKTQYF. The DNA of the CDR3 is TGTGCCAGCAGTTCGAGGGGGGACAGCGCAAAGACCCAGTACTTC. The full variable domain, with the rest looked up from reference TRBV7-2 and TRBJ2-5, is GAGVSQSPSNKVTEKGKDVELRCDPISGHTALYWYRQSLGQGLEFLIYFQGNSAPDKSGLPSDRFSAERTGGSVSTLTIQRTQQEDSAVYLCASSSRGDSAKTQYFGPGTRLLVL.